The clone carrying this TCR beta chain has just one count. Its cognate antigen is unknown. Unique molecular identifiers were linked by the library to individual cDNA molecules. MiXCR, applied by TCRdb to the RACE reads, yields one record per CDR3 protein. The table lists 180,000 or so distinct CDR3 sequences, about 31% of them singletons, with about 2.7% in the top ten. Sample time point: pre-sensitization, week 0. The treatment was: therapeutic diphenylcyclopropenone sensitization with weekly scalp DPC. Looked up from germline, CDR1 is SGHRS and CDR2 is YFSETQ. The CDR3 is made up of 13 amino acids. Trimming removed 7 bases at V and 2 bases at J, with 9 bases between. The data stem from a study of human T cells and chemical hapten exposure. Study details: DPC at 2% was the sensitizing agent, placed on about 2 cm by about 2 cm of upper inner arm skin. Notes on the study in general: Expanded TCR counts at PT1 were positively correlated with the patch test score. Sensitizing with DPC caused no change in TCRs above 1 in 1000 frequency.

The source of this sequence is a woman aged 25 to 39 with alopecia areata. Some clones in this sample may be carry-over from other donors' samples. Material: whole blood, obtained in connection with sensitization to the hapten diphenylcyclopropenone (DPC). The chain links TRBV5-1 to TRBJ2-2; D ambiguous. CDR3 in amino acids: CASRPTNTGELFF. DNA for the CDR3: TGCGCCAGCCGACCCACAAACACCGGGGAGCTGTTTTTT.